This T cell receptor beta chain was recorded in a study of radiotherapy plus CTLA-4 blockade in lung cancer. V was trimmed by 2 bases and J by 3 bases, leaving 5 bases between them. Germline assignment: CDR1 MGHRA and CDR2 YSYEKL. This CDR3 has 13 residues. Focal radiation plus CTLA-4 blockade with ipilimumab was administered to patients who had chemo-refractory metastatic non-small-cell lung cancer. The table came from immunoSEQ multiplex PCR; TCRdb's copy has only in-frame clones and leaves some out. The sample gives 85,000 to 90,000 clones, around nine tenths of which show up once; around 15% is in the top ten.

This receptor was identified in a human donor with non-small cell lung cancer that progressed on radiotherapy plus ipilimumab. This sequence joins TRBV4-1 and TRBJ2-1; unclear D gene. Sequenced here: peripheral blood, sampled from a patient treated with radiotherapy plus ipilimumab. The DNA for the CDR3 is TGCGCCAGCAGCCAACTGGGCTACAATGAGCAGTTCTTC. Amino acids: CASSQLGYNEQFF.